This T cell receptor beta chain comes out of a study of blood T cell repertoires in COVID-19. Overall study: The United States, Italy and Spain provided the acute and convalescent COVID-19 samples.

The CDR3 length is 11 residues. CDR1 and CDR2 from the germline V gene are KGHSH and LQKENI. Trimming shortened V by 5 bases and J by 7 bases, and 6 bases separated the two germline ends. Method: immunoSEQ multiplex PCR; TCRdb's copy keeps in-frame clones and lacks some. This table has under 250,000 clones, 86% appearing once. Sequencing was performed on peripheral blood. This chain connects TRBV18 to TRBJ2-1; D unresolved. The sequence came from a man at least 80 years old with acute or convalescent COVID-19. CDR3 protein: CASSGENEQFF. The CDR3 DNA is TGTGCCAGCTCAGGAGAGAATGAGCAGTTCTTC.